These 14 T cell receptor beta chains share one sample of origin, sequenced in a study of T cell repertoires in cytomegalovirus infection. Via MiXCR, TCRdb re-called the reads, giving one row per CDR3 protein. The sample has 750,000 to 900,000 distinct CDR3 sequences, approximately 32% seen once. For these receptors, no antigen is known. The source material was cultured CD8+ T cells from PBMCs, sampled from culture after CMV antigen stimulation. The receptors stem from a human donor in good health (CMV status not recorded). Some clones in this sample may be carry-over from other donors' samples.

The chain uses TRBV27 and TRBJ2-1; 8 bases map to TRBD2. Trimming took 7 bases from V and 8 from J; bases not matched to a gene: 7. CDR3 length: 13 amino acids. Germline lookup yields CDR1 MNHEY and CDR2 SMNVEV (reference sequence). The CDR3 bases are TGTGCCAGCACCTCGGGGGGGGGCGATGAGCAGTTCTTC. As protein: CASTSGGGDEQFF.

This clonotype has ten or more counts. V usage is TRBV7-9 and J usage is TRBJ2-1, with 9 bases aligning to TRBD2. Germline trimming cut 6 bases from V and 6 bases from J; bases unmatched to any gene: 0. The germline CDR1 and CDR2 sequences are SEHNR and FQNEAQ (reference sequence). The CDR3 runs to 12 residues. CDR3 in DNA: TGTGCCAGCAGACTAGCGGGCAATGAGCAGTTCTTC. Its protein is CASRLAGNEQFF. The full variable domain, rest sourced from reference TRBV7-9 and TRBJ2-1, is DTGVSQNPRHKITKRGQNVTFRCDPISEHNRLYWYRQTLGQGPEFLTYFQNEAQLEKSRLLSDRFSAERPKGSFSTLEIQRTEQGDSAMYLCASRLAGNEQFFGPGTRLTVL.

V and J are TRBV29-1 and TRBJ2-7; D gene ambiguous. The V gene's germline CDR1 is SQVTM and CDR2 ANQGSEA. Trimming took 2 bases from V and 1 from J, leaving 12 bases between them. The CDR3 contains 14 residues. The CDR3 sequence: CSVEKAAESYEQYF. DNA of the CDR3: TGCAGCGTTGAAAAGGCAGCCGAATCCTACGAGCAGTACTTC.

This chain joins TRBV9 and TRBJ2-1; a possible D gene is TRBD2 (5 bases). V was pared by 0 bases and J by 8 bases, with 6 bases between. This CDR3 is built from 12 residues. CDR1 and CDR2 from the germline V gene are SGDLS and YYNGEE. CDR3 sequence: CASSVEEDEQFF. For the CDR3, the DNA is TGTGCCAGCAGCGTAGAGGAGGATGAGCAGTTCTTC.

CDR3 amino acids: CASSYDAGGAGYGYTF. As DNA, the CDR3 is TGTGCCAGCAGTTACGACGCAGGGGGCGCAGGCTATGGCTACACCTTC. V and J are TRBV6-2 or TRBV6-3 and TRBJ1-2; 8 bases line up with TRBD1. Trimming cost V 2 bases and J 4 bases; bases outside gene matches: 9. Germline CDR1 reads MNHEY; CDR2 reads SVGEGT. CDR3 size: 16 residues.

The V call is TRBV27, the J call TRBJ2-1, with D possibly called TRBD1 or TRBD2 (6 bases each). The germline V and J ends were trimmed by 7 bases and 8 bases, with 12 bases remaining between them. The germline V gene has CDR1 MNHEY and CDR2 SMNVEV (reference sequence). The CDR3 length is 12 residues. CDR3 nucleotide sequence: TGTGCCAGCAAGAGGGGGGAGTATGAGCAGTTCTTC. Encoded protein: CASKRGEYEQFF.

This clonotype was seen many times. The chain employs TRBV6-5 and TRBJ1-5; maybe TRBD1 (6 bases). Germline CDR1 and CDR2: MNHEY and SVGAGI. V lost 2 bases and J lost 8, with 19 bases in between. The CDR3 length is 16 residues. CDR3 DNA sequence: TGTGCCAGCAGTTACCGACCGTCGGGGGGCGGTGAGCCCCAGCATTTT. Encoded protein: CASSYRPSGGGEPQHF.

This sequence joins TRBV7-2 and TRBJ2-2; 7 positions agree with TRBD1. With V trimmed by 4 bases and J by 7 bases, 0 bases remained unmatched. The CDR3 spans 12 residues. In germline, CDR1 is SGHTA, CDR2 FQGNSA. In DNA, the CDR3 is TGTGCCAGCAGCTGGACAGGCGGGGAGCTGTTTTTT. Amino acids: CASSWTGGELFF.

This clonotype turned up a few times. The rearrangement links TRBV27 to TRBJ1-5; no reliable D call. Trimming left V 4 bases short and J 3 bases short, with 10 bases between. The CDR3 is 14 amino acids. Per the germline V gene, CDR1 is MNHEY and CDR2 is SMNVEV (reference sequence). The CDR3 DNA reads as TGTGCCAGCAGTTCGAGGGTTTACAATCAGCCCCAGCATTTT. Amino acids: CASSSRVYNQPQHF.

This clonotype was found many times. The chain combines TRBV6-5 with TRBJ2-7; D is ambiguous. Per germline, CDR1 MNHEY and CDR2 SVGAGI. The V end lost 0 bases, the J end lost 0 bases, and 3 bases lay between the germline ends. This CDR3 is 13 amino acids long. CDR3 DNA sequence: TGTGCCAGCAGTTACTCGAGCTCCTACGAGCAGTACTTC. Translated: CASSYSSSYEQYF.

This clonotype was counted many times. The V call is TRBV7-9, the J call TRBJ2-3; the match to TRBD1 covers 7 bases. This CDR3 has 17 amino acids. The V segment lost 5 bases and the J segment 7 bases; nucleotides outside the gene matches: 18. Germline V lookup: CDR1 SEHNR, CDR2 FQNEAQ (reference sequence). The chain's CDR3 is CASSPILTGTEQNTQYF. DNA for the CDR3: TGTGCCAGCAGCCCCATCTTGACAGGGACGGAGCAGAATACGCAGTATTTT.

The rearrangement links TRBV2 to TRBJ2-5; D gene uncertain. Deletions cut 7 bases from V and 2 bases from J, with 11 bases between. CDR3 size: 13 residues. Looked up from germline, CDR1 is SNHLY and CDR2 is FYNNEI. The DNA of the CDR3 is TGTGCCAGCACGGTCGACTTTCAAGAGACCCAGTACTTC. Translation: CASTVDFQETQYF.

This chain joins TRBV12-3 or TRBV12-4 and TRBJ2-1, with a tentative D call TRBD1 (6 bases). The CDR3 extends over 15 amino acids. The V gene lost 6 bases and the J gene lost 7 bases, with 19 bases spanning the gap. Here the CDR3 DNA reads TGTGCCAGCAGCCAAACCGGGACAAGACAAAATGAGCAGTTCTTC. This sequence encodes CASSQTGTRQNEQFF.

The chain uses TRBV29-1 and TRBJ2-3, with D maybe TRBD1 (5 bases). The CDR3 extends over 15 amino acids. CDR1 is SQVTM, CDR2 ANQGSEA, per germline. The V end lost 1 base, the J end lost 2 bases, and 13 bases lay between the germline ends. For the CDR3, the DNA is TGCAGCGTTGAAGGGACACCAATCTCCACAGATACGCAGTATTTT. Residues: CSVEGTPISTDTQYF.